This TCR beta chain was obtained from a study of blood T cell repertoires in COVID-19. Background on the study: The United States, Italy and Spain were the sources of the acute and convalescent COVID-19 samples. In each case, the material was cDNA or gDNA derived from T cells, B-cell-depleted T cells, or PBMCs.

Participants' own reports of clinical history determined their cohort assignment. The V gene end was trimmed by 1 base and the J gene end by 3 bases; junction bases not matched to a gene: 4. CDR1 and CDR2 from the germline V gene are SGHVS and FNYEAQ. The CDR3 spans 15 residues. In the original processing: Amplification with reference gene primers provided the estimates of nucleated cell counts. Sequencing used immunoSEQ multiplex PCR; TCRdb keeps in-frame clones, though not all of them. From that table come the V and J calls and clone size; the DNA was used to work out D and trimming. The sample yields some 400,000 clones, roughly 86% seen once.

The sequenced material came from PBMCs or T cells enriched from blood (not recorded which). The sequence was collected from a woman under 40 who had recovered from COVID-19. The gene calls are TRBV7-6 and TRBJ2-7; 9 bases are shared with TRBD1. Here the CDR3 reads CASSLGTGVIYEQYF. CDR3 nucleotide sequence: TGTGCCAGCAGCTTAGGGACAGGGGTTATCTACGAGCAGTACTTC.